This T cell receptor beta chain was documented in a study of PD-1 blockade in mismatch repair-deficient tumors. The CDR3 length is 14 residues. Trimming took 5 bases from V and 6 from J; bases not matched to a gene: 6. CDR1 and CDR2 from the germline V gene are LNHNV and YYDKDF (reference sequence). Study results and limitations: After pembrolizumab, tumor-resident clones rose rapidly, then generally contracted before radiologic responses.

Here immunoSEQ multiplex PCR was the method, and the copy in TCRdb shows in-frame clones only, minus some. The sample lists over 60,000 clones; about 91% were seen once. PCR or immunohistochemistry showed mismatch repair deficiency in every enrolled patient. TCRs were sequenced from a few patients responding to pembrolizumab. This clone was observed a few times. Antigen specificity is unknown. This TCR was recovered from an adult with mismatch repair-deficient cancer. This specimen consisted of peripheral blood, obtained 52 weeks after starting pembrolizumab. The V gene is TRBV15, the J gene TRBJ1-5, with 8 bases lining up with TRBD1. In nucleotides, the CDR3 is TGTGCCACCAGCCTCGACAGGGGAGGTCAGCCCCAGCATTTT. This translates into CATSLDRGGQPQHF. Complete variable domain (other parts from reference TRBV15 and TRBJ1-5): DAMVIQNPRYQVTQFGKPVTLSCSQTLNHNVMYWYQQKSSQAPKLLFHYYDKDFNNEADTPDNFQSRRPNTSFCFLDIRSPGLGDTAMYLCATSLDRGGQPQHFGDGTRLSIL.